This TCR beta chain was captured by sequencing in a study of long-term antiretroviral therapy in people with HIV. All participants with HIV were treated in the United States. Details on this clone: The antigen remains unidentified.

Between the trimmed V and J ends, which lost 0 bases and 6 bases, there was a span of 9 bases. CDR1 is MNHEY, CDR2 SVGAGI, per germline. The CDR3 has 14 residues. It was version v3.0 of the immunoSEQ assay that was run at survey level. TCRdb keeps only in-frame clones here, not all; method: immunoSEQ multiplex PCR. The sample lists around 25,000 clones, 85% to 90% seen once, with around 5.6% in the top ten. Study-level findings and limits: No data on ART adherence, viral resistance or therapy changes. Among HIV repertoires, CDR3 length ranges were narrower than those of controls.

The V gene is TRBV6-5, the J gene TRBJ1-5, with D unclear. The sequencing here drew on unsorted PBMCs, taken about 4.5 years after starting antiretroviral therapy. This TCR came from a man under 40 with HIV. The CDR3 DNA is TGTGCCAGCAGTTACTCGGAGGTAACTCAGCCCCAGCATTTT. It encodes CASSYSEVTQPQHF.